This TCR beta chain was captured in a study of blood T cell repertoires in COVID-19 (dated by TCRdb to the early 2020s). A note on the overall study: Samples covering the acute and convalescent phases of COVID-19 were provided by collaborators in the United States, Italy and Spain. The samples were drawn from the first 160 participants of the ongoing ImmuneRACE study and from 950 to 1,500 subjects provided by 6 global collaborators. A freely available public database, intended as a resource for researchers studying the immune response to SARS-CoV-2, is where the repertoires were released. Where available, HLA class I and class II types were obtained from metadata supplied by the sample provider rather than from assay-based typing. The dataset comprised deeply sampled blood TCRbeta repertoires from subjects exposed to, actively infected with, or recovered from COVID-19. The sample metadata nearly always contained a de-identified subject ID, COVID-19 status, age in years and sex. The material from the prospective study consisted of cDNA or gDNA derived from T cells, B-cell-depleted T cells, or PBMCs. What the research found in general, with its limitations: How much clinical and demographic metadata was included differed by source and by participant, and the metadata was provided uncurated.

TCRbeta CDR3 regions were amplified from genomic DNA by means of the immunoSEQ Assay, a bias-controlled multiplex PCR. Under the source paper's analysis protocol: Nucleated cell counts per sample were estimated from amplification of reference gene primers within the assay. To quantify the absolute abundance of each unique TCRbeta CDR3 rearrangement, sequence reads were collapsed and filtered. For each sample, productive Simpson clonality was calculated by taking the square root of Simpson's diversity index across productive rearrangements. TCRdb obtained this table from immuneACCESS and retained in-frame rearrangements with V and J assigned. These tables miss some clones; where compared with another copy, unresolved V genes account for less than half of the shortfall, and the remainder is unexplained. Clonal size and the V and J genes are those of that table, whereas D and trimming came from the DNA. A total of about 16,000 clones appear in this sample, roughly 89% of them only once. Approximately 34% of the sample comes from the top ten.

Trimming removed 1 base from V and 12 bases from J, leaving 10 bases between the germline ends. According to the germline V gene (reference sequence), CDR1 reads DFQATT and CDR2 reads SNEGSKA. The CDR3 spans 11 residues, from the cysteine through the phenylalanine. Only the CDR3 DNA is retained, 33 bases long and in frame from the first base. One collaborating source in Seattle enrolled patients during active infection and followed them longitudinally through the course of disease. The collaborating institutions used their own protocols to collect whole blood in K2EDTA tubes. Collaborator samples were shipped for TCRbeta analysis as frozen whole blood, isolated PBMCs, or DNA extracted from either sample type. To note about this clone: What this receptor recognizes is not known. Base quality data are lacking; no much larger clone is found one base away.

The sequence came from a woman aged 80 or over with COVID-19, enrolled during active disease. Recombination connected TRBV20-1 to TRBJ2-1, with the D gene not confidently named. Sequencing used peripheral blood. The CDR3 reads CSARGLAMQFF. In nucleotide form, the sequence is TGCAGTGCTAGAGGACTTGCAATGCAGTTCTTC.